This T cell receptor (beta chain) was observed in a study of cytomegalovirus exposure and HLA in healthy donors. Study summary: Caucasian-associated ancestry cluster membership applied to approximately 84% of approximately 420 genotyped donors.

Between the trimmed V and J ends, which lost 1 base and 10 bases, there was a span of 8 bases. The CDR3 is 12 amino acids. Germline V CDR1 and CDR2: SGDLS, YYNGEE. The study's findings and limits: Presence/absence analyses took donor sequencing depth as roughly uniform. It was likely that a cluster of highly shared sequence variants was a sequencing artifact. It has been reported that TCR beta sequences accurately predicted the HLA-A and HLA-B alleles of most subjects.

13 Jbeta primers and 60 Vbeta primers were used for the PCR. TCRdb keeps only in-frame clones here, not all; method: immunoSEQ multiplex PCR. The table records fewer than 250,000 clones, roughly 82% of them present only once. A word on this clone: The antigen remains unidentified.

This receptor was obtained from a man aged 35-49 years in good health and CMV-seropositive. The sample comprised PBMCs. This chain joins TRBV9 and TRBJ1-4; D not certain. CDR3 residues: CASSVIGGKLFF. The DNA for the CDR3 is TGTGCCAGCAGCGTAATTGGAGGAAAACTGTTTTTT. Full variable domain (missing parts from reference TRBV9 and TRBJ1-4): DSGVTQTPKHLITATGQRVTLRCSPRSGDLSVYWYQQSLDQGLQFLIQYYNGEERAKGNILERFSAQQFPDLHSELNLSSLELGDSALYFCASSVIGGKLFFGSGTQLSVL.